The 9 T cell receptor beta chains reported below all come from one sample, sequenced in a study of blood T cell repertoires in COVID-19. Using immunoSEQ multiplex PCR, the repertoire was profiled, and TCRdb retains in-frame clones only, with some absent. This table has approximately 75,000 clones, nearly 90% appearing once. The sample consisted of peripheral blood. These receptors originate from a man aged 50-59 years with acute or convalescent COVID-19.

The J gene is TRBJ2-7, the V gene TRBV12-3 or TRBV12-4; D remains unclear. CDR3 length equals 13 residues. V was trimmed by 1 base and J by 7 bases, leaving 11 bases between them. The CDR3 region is CASSLGSPGEQYF. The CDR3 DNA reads TGTGCCAGCAGTTTAGGCTCTCCCGGGGAGCAGTACTTC.

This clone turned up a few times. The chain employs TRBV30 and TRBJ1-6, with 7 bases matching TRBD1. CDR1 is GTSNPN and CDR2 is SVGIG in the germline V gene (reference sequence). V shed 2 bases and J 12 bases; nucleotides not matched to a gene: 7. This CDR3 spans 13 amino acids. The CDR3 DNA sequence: TGTGCCTGGAGTCCGGGGACAGACCTACCCCTCCACTTT. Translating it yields CAWSPGTDLPLHF.

CDR3 nucleotides: TGTGCCAGCAGTTACTCTACAGGGATCCAAGAGACCCAGTACTTC. Encoded protein: CASSYSTGIQETQYF. The genes are TRBV6-5 and TRBJ2-5, with D possibly TRBD1 on 6 matching bases. V lost 0 bases and J 1 base, leaving 9 bases between the germline ends. The CDR3 spans 15 residues. The germline V gene encodes CDR1 MNHEY and CDR2 SVGAGI.

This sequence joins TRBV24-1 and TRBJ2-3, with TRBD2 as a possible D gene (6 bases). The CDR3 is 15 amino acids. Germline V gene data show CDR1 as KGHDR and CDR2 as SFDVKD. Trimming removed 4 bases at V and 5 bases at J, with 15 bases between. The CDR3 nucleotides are TGTGCCACCAGTGACCCTTTCCTGGGGGGAGATACGCAGTATTTT. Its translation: CATSDPFLGGDTQYF.

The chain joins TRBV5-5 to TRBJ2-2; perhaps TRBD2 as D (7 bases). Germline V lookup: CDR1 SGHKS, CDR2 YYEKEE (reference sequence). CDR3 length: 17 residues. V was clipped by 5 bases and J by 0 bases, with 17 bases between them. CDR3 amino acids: CASSQRGGGPNTGELFF. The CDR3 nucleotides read TGTGCCAGCAGTCAAAGGGGCGGGGGCCCGAACACCGGGGAGCTGTTTTTT.

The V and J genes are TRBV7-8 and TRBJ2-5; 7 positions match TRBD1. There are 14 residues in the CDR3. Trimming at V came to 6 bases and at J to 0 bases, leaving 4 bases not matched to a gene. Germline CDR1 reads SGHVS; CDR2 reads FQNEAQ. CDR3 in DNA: TGTGCCAGCAGTCATGACAGGGACCAAGAGACCCAGTACTTC. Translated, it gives CASSHDRDQETQYF.

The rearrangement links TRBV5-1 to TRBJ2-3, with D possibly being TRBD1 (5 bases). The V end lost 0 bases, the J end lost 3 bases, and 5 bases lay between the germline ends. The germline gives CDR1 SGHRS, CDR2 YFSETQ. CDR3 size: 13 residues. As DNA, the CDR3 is TGCGCCAGCAGCTTGGACAGGACAGATACGCAGTATTTT. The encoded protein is CASSLDRTDTQYF.

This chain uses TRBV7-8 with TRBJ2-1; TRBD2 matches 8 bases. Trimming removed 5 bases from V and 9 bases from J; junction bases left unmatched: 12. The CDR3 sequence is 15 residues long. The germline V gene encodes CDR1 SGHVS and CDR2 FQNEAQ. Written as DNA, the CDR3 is TGTGCCAGCAGCCCGGGACTAGGAGGCGTGGGTGAGCAGTTCTTC. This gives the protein CASSPGLGGVGEQFF.

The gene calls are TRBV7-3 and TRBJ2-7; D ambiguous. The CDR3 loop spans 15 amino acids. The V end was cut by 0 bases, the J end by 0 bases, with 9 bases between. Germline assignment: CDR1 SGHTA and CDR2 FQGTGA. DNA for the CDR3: TGTGCCAGCAGCTTAACTGGTGCCAGCTCCTACGAGCAGTACTTC. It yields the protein CASSLTGASSYEQYF.